The 6 T cell receptor beta chains presented below share a single source sample, sequenced in a study of shared clonotypes between healthy human individuals. Method: immunoSEQ multiplex PCR; TCRdb's copy keeps in-frame clones and lacks some. The table lists approximately 740,000 clones, almost 95% of them singletons. Naive CD8 populations comprised CD45RO-negative cells positively selected for CCR7, excluding terminally differentiated effector memory CD45RA+ cells. Sequencing was carried out using naive CD8+ T cells sorted from blood. Receptor source: a man aged 25 to 45 in good health.

In its sample, this clone was seen once. V is TRBV7-8 and J is TRBJ1-5; D is possibly TRBD1 (6 bases). With 1 base removed from V and 7 bases from J, the gap between germline ends came to 17 bases. Germline loops: CDR1 SGHVS, CDR2 FQNEAQ. The CDR3 totals 16 residues. CDR3 DNA: TGTGCCAGCAGCTTAGTGCCGGATTCAGGGGACCAGCCCCAGCATTTT. As protein: CASSLVPDSGDQPQHF. The full variable domain, with the rest looked up from reference TRBV7-8 and TRBJ1-5, is GAGVSQSPRYKVAKRGQDVALRCDPISGHVSLFWYQQALGQGPEFLTYFQNEAQLDKSGLPSDRFFAERPEGSVSTLKIQRTQQEDSAVYLCASSLVPDSGDQPQHFGDGTRLSIL.

This chain uses TRBV4-2 with TRBJ2-5, with 12 bases lining up with TRBD1. With V trimmed by 4 bases and J by 5 bases, 5 bases remained unmatched. The germline CDR1 and CDR2 sequences are LGHNA and YNFKEQ. The length of the CDR3 is 15 residues. In DNA, the CDR3 is TGTGCCAGCAGCCTTGGGACAGGGGGCGAGGAGACCCAGTACTTC. This codes for CASSLGTGGEETQYF.

The chain links TRBV5-6 to TRBJ2-7; the D gene is possibly TRBD2 (5 bases). V gave up 4 bases and J gave up 3 bases, with 11 bases separating them. There are 13 residues in the CDR3. In germline, CDR1 is SGHDT, CDR2 YYEEEE. The CDR3 is CASSPGTLYEQYF. CDR3 bases: TGTGCCAGCAGCCCGGGAACCCTCTACGAGCAGTACTTC. Based on the CDR3 plus reference TRBV5-6 and TRBJ2-7, the full variable domain is DAGVTQSPTHLIKTRGQQVTLRCSPKSGHDTVSWYQQALGQGPQFIFQYYEEEERQRGNFPDRFSGHQFPNYSSELNVNALLLGDSALYLCASSPGTLYEQYFGPGTRLTVT.

V usage is TRBV4-1 and J usage is TRBJ2-7; D is undetermined. The CDR3 consists of 16 residues. The V gene's germline CDR1 is MGHRA and CDR2 YSYEKL. The V gene lost 0 bases and the J gene lost 0 bases, with 12 bases spanning the gap. The chain's CDR3 is CASSQEGPPLSYEQYF. As DNA, the CDR3 is TGCGCCAGCAGCCAAGAAGGGCCTCCTCTCTCCTACGAGCAGTACTTC.

The chain combines TRBV29-1 with TRBJ2-7; D is uncertain. CDR3 length equals 13 residues. CDR1 SQVTM and CDR2 ANQGSEA come from the germline V gene. Trimming took 0 bases from V and 6 from J, leaving 12 bases between them. The CDR3 DNA sequence: TGCAGCGTTGAAGATTACCGACTGGGCGAGCAGTACTTC. As protein: CSVEDYRLGEQYF.

The chain couples TRBV6-5 to TRBJ2-7; D is uncertain. Germline V lookup: CDR1 MNHEY, CDR2 SVGAGI. Between the trimmed V and J ends, which lost 8 bases and 5 bases, there was a span of 13 bases. This CDR3 is 12 amino acids long. The CDR3 region has the DNA TGTGCCAGCGGTCCGAACCCCCACGAGCAGTACTTC. Its protein product is CASGPNPHEQYF.